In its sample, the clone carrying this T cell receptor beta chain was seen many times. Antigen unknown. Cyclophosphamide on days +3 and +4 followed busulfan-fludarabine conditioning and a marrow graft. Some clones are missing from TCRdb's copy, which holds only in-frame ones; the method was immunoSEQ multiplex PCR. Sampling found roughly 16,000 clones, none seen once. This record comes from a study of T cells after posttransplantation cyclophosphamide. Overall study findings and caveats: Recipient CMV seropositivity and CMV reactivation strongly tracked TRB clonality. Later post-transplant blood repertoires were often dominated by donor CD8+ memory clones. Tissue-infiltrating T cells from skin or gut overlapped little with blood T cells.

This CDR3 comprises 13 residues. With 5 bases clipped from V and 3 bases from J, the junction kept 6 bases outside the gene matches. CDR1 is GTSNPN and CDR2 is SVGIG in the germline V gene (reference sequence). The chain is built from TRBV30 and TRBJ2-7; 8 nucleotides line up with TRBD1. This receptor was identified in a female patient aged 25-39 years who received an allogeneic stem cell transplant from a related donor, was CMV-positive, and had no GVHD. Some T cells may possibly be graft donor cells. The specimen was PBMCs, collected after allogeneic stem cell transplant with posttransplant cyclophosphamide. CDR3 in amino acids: CAWARQGIYEQYF. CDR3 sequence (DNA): TGTGCCTGGGCTCGACAGGGGATCTACGAGCAGTACTTC.